This TCR beta chain was sequenced during a study of molecular identifiers for immune sequencing clone quantification. About the study: RNA, taken in replicates from about 21,000 or 97,000 naive CD8 cells, was split five ways, with four sequenced.

Germline V gives CDR1 LNHDA, CDR2 SQIVND (reference sequence). The CDR3 is 15 amino acids. The J segment lost 4 bases and the V segment lost 3 bases, leaving 8 bases of the junction unmatched. TCRdb re-called the PCR reads with MiXCR, one entry per CDR3 protein. The profile shows 50,000 to 70,000 distinct CDR3 sequences, about a fifth of them singletons. The chain uses TRBV19 and TRBJ2-5; TRBD2 aligns across 7 bases. The receptor's source is a human donor in good health. Some libraries in this study had Jurkat cell RNA spiked in. Sequencing input: naive CD8+ T cells from blood, with Jurkat cell RNA spiked in. Subset here: FACS-sorted CD8+CD4-CCR7+CD45RA+ naive T cells. The DNA of the CDR3 is TGTGCCAGTAGTATCGGCAGCGGGATAGTAGAGACCCAGTACTTC. It is translated as CASSIGSGIVETQYF.